This T cell receptor (beta chain) was recovered during a study of STAT5B mutations in CD4+ large granular lymphocyte leukemia. Looking at the study overall: Among healthy controls, a particular HLA allele went with more CDR3 'QG' motifs.

Sequencing was at survey level. Profiling relied on immunoSEQ multiplex PCR, and the TCRdb table lists in-frame clones only, not all of them. The profile shows over 25,000 clones, approximately 74% of them singletons. The length of the CDR3 is 12 residues. The junction had 6 bases not matched to a gene; V was cut back by 4 bases and J by 14 bases. Per germline, CDR1 MNHEY and CDR2 SVGAGI. Material for sequencing was CD4+ T cells from blood buffy coats. The TCR was taken from a human donor in good health. The rearrangement joins TRBV6-5 to TRBJ1-4, with 8 bases identical to TRBD1. The CDR3 sequence is CASSLQGGPLFF. As DNA, the CDR3 is TGTGCCAGCAGTTTACAGGGGGGACCGCTGTTTTTT.